One sample yielded the 3 T cell receptor beta chains listed below, sequenced in a study of PD-L1 blockade in urothelial cancer. This table comes from immunoSEQ multiplex PCR, and its TCRdb copy is limited to in-frame clones, with some not included. The data hold 25,000 to 30,000 clones, with over 75% observed a single time. The specimen comprised PBMCs, sampled around atezolizumab (anti-PD-L1) treatment. The receptors here all came from a man aged 45-65 years with urothelial cancer.

A single count supports this clone. The V and J genes are TRBV19 and TRBJ2-3, with TRBD2 matching 7 bases. The CDR3 loop spans 14 amino acids. Trimming took 5 bases from V and 0 from J; bases not matched to a gene: 2. The V gene's germline CDR1 is LNHDA and CDR2 SQIVND (reference sequence). Written as DNA, the CDR3 is TGTGCCAGTAGTGCGGGGGTAAGCACAGATACGCAGTATTTT. Encoded protein: CASSAGVSTDTQYF.

The chain has TRBV29-1 and TRBJ2-1, with D perhaps matching TRBD2 (6 bases). The ends were cut back, 5 bases at V and 5 bases at J, with 16 bases in the middle. Germline V lookup: CDR1 SQVTM, CDR2 ANQGSEA. This CDR3 spans 14 amino acids. This CDR3 reads CSVLIGGVHNEQFF. In DNA, the CDR3 is TGCAGCGTTTTAATTGGAGGGGTTCACAATGAGCAGTTCTTC.

This clone was recorded once. The genes are TRBV11-2 and TRBJ2-2, with 12 bases fitting TRBD2. The CDR3 contains 15 residues. J lost 6 bases, V lost 4 bases, and 3 bases had no gene match. CDR1 and CDR2 (germline): SGHAT, FQNNGV. CDR3 protein: CASSSASGGAGELFF. In nucleotides, the CDR3 is TGTGCCAGCAGCTCAGCTAGCGGGGGGGCCGGGGAGCTGTTTTTT.